The clone carrying this TCR beta chain was seen only a few times. Its target is unknown. V shed 2 bases and J shed 3 bases, with 10 bases lying between them. Germline CDR1 is GTSNPN and CDR2 is SVGIG (reference sequence). The CDR3 consists of 13 residues. The entry originates in a study of vaccination and CD4 T cells after COVID-19. About the study: Median time from second vaccine dose to sampling was just over 70 days (14 to 241). As control conditions, cultures were given either a CEFX pool serving as positive control, an HIV-1 Nef pool, or no peptide at all.

The Oncomine TCR Beta short-read assay generated sequence data from the DNA of cultured CD4+ T cells. TCRdb reprocessed the PCR reads with MiXCR, giving one entry per CDR3 protein. The sample has about 7,000 distinct CDR3 sequences, 35% to 45% seen once. Regarding the study as a whole: The great majority, 304 of 307 vaccine-specific clones, proved spike mono-reactive in convalescent patients.

Treatment indicated: approximately 9-day PBMC culture with coronavirus spike peptide pools or control peptides (ViraFEST assay). Ahead of the COVID-19 pandemic (2011-2018), the CD4+ T cells of the unexposed donor were collected. Sequencing was performed on CD4+ T cells from blood, cultured in vitro. V is TRBV30 and J is TRBJ1-1; tentative D call: TRBD1 (5 bases). The TCR sequence derives from a human donor in good health. The CDR3, as DNA: TGTGCCTGGAGTTTAGGGGTGGACACTGAAGCTTTCTTT. Residues: CAWSLGVDTEAFF.